A single TCR beta chain is shown here with its context. No antigen is known for it. Regulatory T cells were sorted from thawed PBMCs rested overnight at 37°C with approximately 210 IU/ml IL-2. The sample originates from a study of Tregs in tolerant kidney transplant recipients. Findings of the study overall: Antigen-driven expansion was suggested because donor-specific Tregs expanded more than all Tregs in tolerant patients.

The ends were cut back, 1 base at V and 7 bases at J, with 11 bases in the middle. CDR1 SGHTA and CDR2 FQGNSA come from the germline V gene. The CDR3 is 13 residues long. The table came from immunoSEQ multiplex PCR; TCRdb's copy has only in-frame clones and leaves some out. The repertoire holds 70,000 to 95,000 clones, with around 93% as singletons. Sequencing was performed on Tregs from blood, taken before the transplant. This chain joins TRBV7-2 and TRBJ2-7; D possibly corresponds to TRBD2 (5 bases). The clonotype originates from a human donor who received a combined kidney and bone marrow transplant. CDR3 protein: CASSLGRPGEQYF. The CDR3 bases are TGTGCCAGCAGCTTAGGGCGTCCGGGGGAGCAGTACTTC.